The 6 T cell receptor beta chains listed next were all sequenced from one sample in a study of cytomegalovirus exposure and HLA in healthy donors. PCR amplification relied on 60 Vbeta primers (plus 13 Jbeta primers). Assay used: immunoSEQ multiplex PCR; TCRdb lists only in-frame clones, some missing. Counted here are some 140,000 clones, just under 80% occurring once; the ten biggest clones make up approximately 1.5%. Sequenced: PBMCs. The receptors here all came from a young woman in good health and CMV-seronegative.

The chain combines TRBV6-1 with TRBJ1-1, with 9 bases aligning to TRBD1. The CDR3 is 13 residues long. With V trimmed by 5 bases and J by 8 bases, 6 bases remained unmatched. Germline loops: CDR1 MNHNS, CDR2 SASEGT. The CDR3: CASSLQGADEAFF. The CDR3 nucleotides are TGTGCCAGCAGTTTACAGGGGGCTGACGAAGCTTTCTTT.

The chain recombines TRBV15 with TRBJ1-4; maybe TRBD1 (6 bases). The ends were cut back, 8 bases at V and 4 bases at J, with 14 bases in the middle. Germline V gene sequence: CDR1 LNHNV, CDR2 YYDKDF (reference sequence). This CDR3 is 14 amino acids long. The CDR3 nucleotides are TGTGCCACCCGGGGCGGACAGTTTAATGAAAAACTGTTTTTT. Translation gives CATRGGQFNEKLFF.

The rearrangement links TRBV6-5 to TRBJ1-2; D gene unclear. Per germline, CDR1 MNHEY and CDR2 SVGAGI. Trimming stripped 6 bases from V and 4 bases from J, with 12 bases between. The CDR3 extends over 13 amino acids. For the CDR3, the DNA is TGTGCCAGCAGAACAGACGGATCCTATGGCTACACCTTC. Translation: CASRTDGSYGYTF.

This sequence joins TRBV30 and TRBJ1-2; D gene unclear. In germline, CDR1 is GTSNPN, CDR2 SVGIG (reference sequence). The CDR3 totals 14 residues. V lost 2 bases, J lost 2 bases, and 12 bases lay in between. Written as DNA, the CDR3 is TGTGCCTGGAGTTGGCAGTTCACCAACTATGGCTACACCTTC. Translating it yields CAWSWQFTNYGYTF.

The chain joins TRBV27 to TRBJ1-1, with TRBD1 identical over 7 bases. CDR1 is MNHEY and CDR2 is SMNVEV in the germline V gene (reference sequence). The CDR3 totals 15 residues. Trimming at V came to 5 bases and at J to 0 bases, leaving 6 bases not matched to a gene. Here the CDR3 DNA reads TGTGCCAGCAGTCCTTTTCAGGGGGTGAACACTGAAGCTTTCTTT. This translates into CASSPFQGVNTEAFF.

This chain joins TRBV9 and TRBJ1-1, with D uncertain. The germline V and J ends were trimmed by 3 bases and 6 bases, with 15 bases remaining between them. Germline CDR1 is SGDLS and CDR2 is YYNGEE. This CDR3 spans 14 amino acids. CDR3 region: CASSALPLGSEAFF. In DNA form, the CDR3 reads TGTGCCAGCAGCGCACTGCCCCTGGGCTCTGAAGCTTTCTTT.